This T cell receptor beta chain was profiled in a study of T cells in localized non-small cell lung cancer. Sequencing used immunoSEQ multiplex PCR; TCRdb keeps in-frame clones, though not all of them. The sample contains tens of thousands of clones, 65% to 85% of which appear only once. Study-wide results and limits: Elevated circulating T cell density in blood was associated with longer overall survival. Uninvolved neighboring lung showed the greatest T cell clonality, exceeding tumor. The study detected a median approximately 57 of the top 100 tumor clones in adjacent lung. Sequencing covered just one tumor region, so heterogeneity cannot be ruled out.

Notes on this clone: Its antigen is as yet unknown.

CDR1 is MNHNY and CDR2 is SVGAGI in the germline V gene (reference sequence). The trim removed 5 bases at V and 5 bases at J, leaving 8 bases unmatched. This CDR3 contains 15 residues. This receptor was taken from a man aged 40 to 75 with stage III lung adenocarcinoma. This chain links TRBV6-6 with TRBJ2-4, with 8 bases that match TRBD2. The sequencing used peripheral blood mononuclear cells, collected before any cancer treatment. The CDR3 DNA reads TGTGCCAGCAGTCCCCCGGGGGGGGGAGAAAACATTCAGTACTTC. It codes for CASSPPGGGENIQYF.